This entry features one T cell receptor (beta chain) sequence. Shortly before study entry, within 2 weeks, exposed participants had met a COVID-19 case. From germline, CDR1 is KGHSH and CDR2 LQKENI. Between the trimmed V and J ends, which lost 6 bases and 0 bases, there was a span of 12 bases. The CDR3 loop spans 15 amino acids. This sample stems from a study of blood T cell repertoires in COVID-19. The repertoire was sequenced with immunoSEQ multiplex PCR; TCRdb's copy has only in-frame clones and lacks some. The sample contains about 300,000 clones, roughly 85% of which appear only once. The V gene is TRBV18, the J gene TRBJ1-3; no definite D call. The sequence derives from a woman in her twenties or thirties who had been exposed to COVID-19. The sequenced sample was PBMCs or T cells enriched from blood (not recorded which). In DNA, the CDR3 is TGTGCCAGCTCCCCAGCGTACTCCTCTGGAAACACCATATATTTT. As protein: CASSPAYSSGNTIYF. The variable domain in full, with the rest retrieved from reference TRBV18 and TRBJ1-3, is NAGVMQNPRHLVRRRGQEARLRCSPMKGHSHVYWYRQLPEEGLKFMVYLQKENIIDESGMPKERFSAEFPKEGPSILRIQQVVRGDSAAYFCASSPAYSSGNTIYFGEGSWLTVV.